Listed here is a single T cell receptor beta chain. Its specific antigen is unknown. No much larger clone is present one base from it, and per-base qualities are unavailable. These data come from a study of post-analysis software for immune sequencing data (dated by TCRdb to about 2015). In terms of the full investigation: Relapsing-remitting, secondary progressive and progressive-relapsing multiple sclerosis were recorded as disease courses, and subtype annotation was lacking for some patients. The patient repertoires were compared against 10 to 12 previously published healthy control repertoires obtained from donors aged roughly 6 to 28 years. A subset of samples was prepared in parallel using single-end sample barcoding, then pooled and co-amplified after Illumina adapter ligation. General study outcomes and caveats: Patients showed significantly higher frequencies than controls for a handful of TRBV segments, among them TRBV5-6, TRBV5-1 and TRBV20-1. Compared with controls, multiple sclerosis patients had significantly lower normalized Chao1 diversity, a finding suggesting substantial peripheral T-cell clonal expansion. Direct clustering with F measure showed strong co-clustering of samples prepared in the same batch, prompting a batch-effect correction. The control group was slightly older than the multiple sclerosis patient group.

Reading the germline V gene (reference sequence) gives CDR1 GTSNPN and CDR2 SVGIG. The CDR3, cysteine through phenylalanine, is 16 amino acids long. Only the CDR3 region is kept as DNA, spanning 48 bases read in frame from base 1. The trim is 3 bases for V and 5 bases for J, with a gap of 23 bases between the germline ends. TCR beta repertoires were profiled from peripheral blood of more than ten young patients with multiple sclerosis to demonstrate the VDJtools post-analysis software. The multiple sclerosis patients were children and adolescents between roughly 6 and 16 years of age. Library prep was done by PCR. TCRdb records Illumina HiSeq 2500 as the sequencer. To reduce PCR and sequencing biases, unique molecular identifiers were built into the TCR beta cDNA libraries. Every 1 to 10 million input T cells yielded approximately 500,000 cDNA molecules, meaning each molecule approximated one T cell. The patient libraries were prepared and sequenced using the same protocol as the earlier healthy control dataset. Samples belonging to the same batch were prepared together, multiplexed and sequenced on a shared HiSeq lane. The authors processed their data as follows. MIGEC was used to process the raw barcoded reads, and molecular identifier groups with only a single read were discarded before consensus assembly and CDR3 extraction. Clonotype tables were post-analysed with VDJtools, normalizing diversity by down-sampling all datasets to the smallest sample size. In repertoire overlap clustering, CDR3 amino acid sequences, but not nucleotide sequences, were matched to correct batch-related cross-sample contamination. The public reads were reprocessed in TCRdb via fastp at Q25 and MiXCR, keeping in-frame beta chains. Under each unique CDR3 protein, matching rows form one entry showing the most common genes and DNA. These V and J calls rely on TCRdb rather than the paper's analysis. The sample table shows approximately 690,000 distinct CDR3 sequences, and 55% to 60% are seen once. The ten largest clonotypes hold around 10% of the sample.

The sequence derives from a girl between 2 and 10 years old with multiple sclerosis. The sequenced material came from blood. The rearrangement joined TRBV30 to TRBJ2-7; a tentative D match to TRBD2 spans 6 bases. The CDR3 here reads CAWSERGAGRLHEQYF. The nucleotides read TGTGCCTGGAGCGAGCGAGGGGCAGGGAGGCTCCACGAGCAGTACTTC. Outside the CDR3, residues come from the reference TRBV30 and TRBJ2-7 proteins, so the full variable domain is: SQTIHQWPATLVQPVGSPLSLECTVEGTSNPNLYWYRQAAGRGLQLLFYSVGIGQISSEVPQNLSASRPQDRQFILSSKKLLLSDSGFYLCAWSERGAGRLHEQYFGPGTRLTVT.